This TCR beta chain comes out of a study of T-cell memory formation after mild COVID-19. General observations from the study: Second-wave clones reaching peak frequency on day 37 lacked confirmed SARS-CoV-2 specificity. CD4+ contracting clones were mainly CM and EM; CD8+ ones, EMRA. Memory from before infection featured some responding clones, which suggests cross-reactive memory joined.

Regarding this clonotype: Its antigen is as yet unknown.

The germline CDR1 and CDR2 sequences are SNHLY and FYNNEI. The CDR3 contains 17 residues. V shed 1 base and J shed 0 bases, with 16 bases lying between them. From the 5' RACE reads, TCRdb called clonotypes with MiXCR, one entry per CDR3 protein. The sample consists of about 470,000 distinct CDR3 sequences, around a quarter of them appearing once. V usage is TRBV2 and J usage is TRBJ2-7; a possible D gene is TRBD1 (5 bases). The specimen sequenced was PBMCs or a T cell subset sorted from them (not recorded which). This clonotype was obtained from an adult woman who had mild COVID-19 (a few samples of this study predate the infection). Cell type and time point are not known. The CDR3 DNA is TGTGCCAGCAGTGAAGGCCCGCAAGGGGTTGTCTCCTACGAGCAGTACTTC. Translating it yields CASSEGPQGVVSYEQYF.